This T cell receptor (beta chain) was identified during a study of shared clonotypes between healthy human individuals. Study-level findings and limits: Donor scarcity curtailed the genetic and exposure-history diversity represented herein.

It was at deep level that the assay was run. Unsorted PBMC DNA went through sequencing on ten immunoSEQ deep assay plates. Original methodology: ImmunoSEQ gave junction-only sequences without quality scores, so filtering differed. Sequencing was performed with immunoSEQ multiplex PCR; in TCRdb, only in-frame clones are kept and a portion is missing. D and trimming were read from the DNA, whereas the V and J calls and clone size are those reported in that table. The sample consists of 470,000 or so clones, 60% to 80% of them appearing once. Comment on this clone: The antigen is unknown.

V was clipped by 5 bases and J by 2 bases; unmatched bases: 4. This CDR3 spans 14 amino acids. Looked up from germline, CDR1 is SQVTM and CDR2 is ANQGSEA. The specimen was PBMCs. This TCR derives from a middle-aged woman in good health. Some clones in this sample may be carry-over from other donors' samples. The chain employs TRBV29-1 and TRBJ2-2; 8 bases map to TRBD2. In nucleotides, the CDR3 is TGCAGCGTTTATGGGACTAGTAACACCGGGGAGCTGTTTTTT. This codes for CSVYGTSNTGELFF.